The 24 T cell receptor beta chains below were found in one sample sequenced in a study of early T cells in non-severe SARS-CoV-2 infection. Each CDR3 protein gets one entry after TCRdb re-called the 5' RACE reads with MiXCR. The data show about 79,000 distinct CDR3 sequences, approximately 13% seen once. The sequencing input was whole blood. The receptors come from an adult who was a healthcare worker with PCR-confirmed SARS-CoV-2 infection or an uninfected control (not recorded which).

This clonotype has a count of ten or more. The chain uses TRBV20-1 and TRBJ1-1; no reliable D call. Germline-derived CDR1 and CDR2 are DFQATT and SNEGSKA (reference sequence). The CDR3 is made up of 15 amino acids. V lost 0 bases, J lost 3 bases, and 14 bases lay in between. This CDR3 is CSARDSWGGYTEAFF. The CDR3 region has the DNA TGCAGTGCTAGAGATAGCTGGGGTGGGTACACTGAAGCTTTCTTT.

With respect to this clonotype: Sequence at one end of the junction differs from germline and may be a read error. The chain combines TRBV28 with TRBJ2-3; no firm D call. In germline, CDR1 is MDHEN, CDR2 SYDVKM. CDR3 size: 16 residues. DNA for the CDR3: TGTGCCTGCAGTTCCCCCCGCGGAGCTGACGCAGATACGCAGTATTTT. It translates to CACSSPRGADADTQYF.

The V and J genes are TRBV20-1 and TRBJ1-1; D unresolved. The CDR3 totals 13 residues. Per the germline V gene, CDR1 is DFQATT and CDR2 is SNEGSKA (reference sequence). V was shortened by 4 bases and J by 1 base, with 10 bases between the two germline ends. The CDR3 nucleotides are TGCAGTGCTAATGTACAATCGAACACTGAAGCTTTCTTT. As protein: CSANVQSNTEAFF.

This clonotype was seen only a few times. The J gene is TRBJ1-2, the V gene TRBV30; no reliable D call. The CDR3 contains 12 residues. CDR1 and CDR2 from the germline V gene are GTSNPN and SVGIG (reference sequence). Trimming cost V 4 bases and J 4 bases, with 10 bases left between them. CDR3 DNA sequence: TGTGCCTGGATATCAGGCCGCTATGGCTACACCTTC. Translation: CAWISGRYGYTF.

This clonotype has more than one count but fewer than ten. V is TRBV7-2 and J is TRBJ2-2, with a tentative D call TRBD2 (5 bases). Germline V lookup: CDR1 SGHTA, CDR2 FQGNSA. The CDR3 has 15 amino acids. Trimming pared 2 bases from V and 4 bases from J, leaving 11 bases between. CDR3 DNA sequence: TGTGCCAGCAGCTTAAGCAGTGGACTCACCGGGGAGCTGTTTTTT. Translating it yields CASSLSSGLTGELFF.

The CDR3, as DNA: TGTGCCAGCAGCCTCGCGTTACTAGCGGGAGCGGATGAGCAGTTCTTC. This codes for CASSLALLAGADEQFF. The chain combines TRBV11-2 with TRBJ2-1, with TRBD2 matching over 11 bases. The CDR3 has 16 amino acids. V was pared by 5 bases and J by 8 bases, with 11 bases of the junction left unmatched. CDR1 and CDR2 (germline): SGHAT, FQNNGV. The variable domain in full, with the rest retrieved from reference TRBV11-2 and TRBJ2-1, is EAGVAQSPRYKIIEKRQSVAFWCNPISGHATLYWYQQILGQGPKLLIQFQNNGVVDDSQLPKDRFSAERLKGVDSTLKIQPAKLEDSAVYLCASSLALLAGADEQFFGPGTRLTVL.

This rearrangement joins TRBV20-1 to TRBJ1-1, with D possibly matching TRBD1 (5 bases). Between the trimmed V and J ends, which lost 5 bases and 0 bases, there was a span of 10 bases. Germline loops: CDR1 DFQATT, CDR2 SNEGSKA (reference sequence). This CDR3 is built from 13 residues. The CDR3 here is CSAPGPMNTEAFF. Here the CDR3 DNA reads TGCAGTGCTCCGGGACCTATGAACACTGAAGCTTTCTTT.

The chain combines TRBV2 with TRBJ2-3; TRBD2 is a possible D gene (6 bases). The CDR3 totals 14 residues. The germline gives CDR1 SNHLY, CDR2 FYNNEI. Trimming shortened V by 5 bases and J by 0 bases, and 9 bases separated the two germline ends. The CDR3: CASSPSGSTDTQYF. The CDR3 bases are TGTGCCAGCAGTCCCAGCGGGAGCACAGATACGCAGTATTTT.

This clonotype was seen repeatedly, ten times or more. The chain employs TRBV5-6 and TRBJ2-5; 7 positions agree with TRBD1. Trimming at V came to 4 bases and at J to 4 bases, leaving 10 bases not matched to a gene. The CDR3 extends over 15 amino acids. Germline lookup yields CDR1 SGHDT and CDR2 YYEEEE. The CDR3 is CASSHDRGLGETQYF. CDR3 coding DNA: TGTGCCAGCAGCCACGATAGGGGGCTAGGAGAGACCCAGTACTTC.

This clonotype was seen a few times. V and J are TRBV4-2 and TRBJ2-4, with TRBD2 matching over 8 bases. The CDR3 runs to 17 residues. CDR1 and CDR2 from the germline V gene are LGHNA and YNFKEQ. V lost 0 bases and J lost 1; bases outside the gene matches: 5. This CDR3 is CASSQDFASGAKNIQYF. CDR3 nucleotides: TGTGCCAGCAGCCAAGATTTCGCTAGCGGGGCCAAAAACATTCAGTACTTC.

The chain couples TRBV12-3 or TRBV12-4 to TRBJ1-5, with a possible D match to TRBD1 (5 bases). The CDR3 is made up of 14 amino acids. V lost 5 bases, J lost 6 bases, and 14 bases lay in between. The DNA of the CDR3 is TGTGCCAGCAGTCTCCAGGGAAATCGTCAGCCCCAGCATTTT. Its translation is CASSLQGNRQPQHF.

The chain is built from TRBV24-1 and TRBJ1-2; D is possibly TRBD1 (5 bases). From germline, CDR1 is KGHDR and CDR2 SFDVKD. The CDR3 extends over 13 amino acids. V dropped 7 bases and J dropped 4 bases, with 12 bases sitting between them. In nucleotides, the CDR3 is TGTGCCACCAGCAGACAGTTCTGCTATGGCTACACCTTC. Translated: CATSRQFCYGYTF.

This clonotype was observed at least ten times. V is TRBV6-5 and J is TRBJ1-1; 7 nucleotides align to TRBD1. CDR1 and CDR2 from the germline V gene are MNHEY and SVGAGI. The CDR3 has 13 residues. The trim removed 2 bases at V and 5 bases at J, leaving 2 bases unmatched. CDR3: CASSYQGVTEAFF. The CDR3 DNA is TGTGCCAGCAGTTACCAGGGGGTGACTGAAGCTTTCTTT.

This clonotype was counted between two and nine times. The chain joins TRBV28 to TRBJ1-2; 7 bases map to TRBD1. The CDR3 has 17 amino acids. Per the germline V gene, CDR1 is MDHEN and CDR2 is SYDVKM. Trimming took 3 bases from V and 1 from J; bases not matched to a gene: 11. The CDR3 nucleotides are TGTGCCAGCAGTTTTAATAATGAAGGACAGGTTAACTATGGCTACACCTTC. As protein: CASSFNNEGQVNYGYTF.

At least ten counts were recorded for this clonotype. The rearrangement links TRBV12-3 or TRBV12-4 to TRBJ2-1; 10 nucleotides line up with TRBD1. There are 16 residues in the CDR3. Germline trimming cut 10 bases from V and 2 bases from J; bases unmatched to any gene: 11. CDR3 sequence (DNA): TGTGCCACCGGAAGAGACAGGGGGCAGGCCTACAATGAGCAGTTCTTC. Translation gives CATGRDRGQAYNEQFF.

The V gene is TRBV20-1, the J gene TRBJ2-4; D is unresolved. This CDR3 has 13 amino acids. V lost 5 bases to trimming and J lost 2 bases, with 10 bases between them. Per germline, CDR1 DFQATT and CDR2 SNEGSKA (reference sequence). Here the CDR3 DNA reads TGCAGTGCTGCCGAGTTGTCCAAAAACATTCAGTACTTC. Its protein is CSAAELSKNIQYF.

The table lists this clonotype with many counts. The chain recombines TRBV20-1 with TRBJ2-7; weak D call: TRBD2 (5 bases). V was trimmed by 0 bases and J by 0 bases, leaving 12 bases between them. Germline lookup yields CDR1 DFQATT and CDR2 SNEGSKA (reference sequence). This CDR3 is 15 amino acids long. CDR3 sequence (DNA): TGCAGTGCTAGAGAAGGGCGGGTCAGCTCCTACGAGCAGTACTTC. As protein: CSAREGRVSSYEQYF.

There are a few counts of this clonotype. This chain links TRBV6-6 with TRBJ2-1; TRBD1 agrees at 10 bases. Germline assignment: CDR1 MNHNY and CDR2 SVGAGI (reference sequence). The CDR3 is 16 amino acids. The V gene end was trimmed by 4 bases and the J gene end by 5 bases; junction bases not matched to a gene: 8. The CDR3 region is CASSSGTGVLDNEQFF. CDR3 DNA sequence: TGTGCCAGCAGTTCCGGGACAGGGGTTTTGGACAATGAGCAGTTCTTC.

This clonotype was detected a few times. The gene calls are TRBV25-1 and TRBJ2-3, with D maybe TRBD1 (6 bases). The CDR3 runs to 15 residues. CDR1 MGHDK and CDR2 SYGVNS come from the germline V gene. Trimming removed 1 base at V and 1 base at J, with 9 bases between. In DNA form, the CDR3 reads TGTGCCAGCAGTGAATGGGGGCGAGGCACAGATACGCAGTATTTT. It specifies CASSEWGRGTDTQYF.

The chain joins TRBV6-5 to TRBJ2-1, with 10 positions matching TRBD2. This CDR3 spans 16 amino acids. Germline CDR1 MNHEY, CDR2 SVGAGI. Trimming took 5 bases from V and 4 from J; bases not matched to a gene: 8. The CDR3 reads CASSPLSGRRYNEQFF. The CDR3 nucleotides are TGTGCCAGCAGTCCACTTAGCGGGAGGAGGTACAATGAGCAGTTCTTC.

This clonotype was counted between two and nine times. The chain combines TRBV7-3 with TRBJ2-3; 9 nucleotides line up with TRBD2. This CDR3 has 16 amino acids. Germline trimming cut 5 bases from V and 4 bases from J; bases unmatched to any gene: 10. CDR1 and CDR2 from the germline V gene are SGHTA and FQGTGA. CDR3 region: CASSQLAGEQSDTQYF. In nucleotides, the CDR3 is TGTGCCAGCAGCCAGTTAGCGGGAGAACAATCAGATACGCAGTATTTT.

The CDR3 region is CASRPGRGQGWTGELFF. The CDR3 DNA follows: TGTGCCAGCAGACCGGGTAGAGGTCAGGGATGGACCGGGGAGCTGTTTTTT. The chain uses TRBV28 and TRBJ2-2; TRBD1 is a possible D gene (5 bases). V was cut by 6 bases and J by 5 bases, with 22 bases left in between. The CDR3 has 17 amino acids. The germline CDR1 and CDR2 sequences are MDHEN and SYDVKM.

This clonotype was detected only a few times. This chain uses TRBV5-1 with TRBJ1-6, with unresolved D. Between the trimmed V and J ends, which lost 7 bases and 5 bases, there was a span of 10 bases. Germline CDR1 is SGHRS and CDR2 is YFSETQ. CDR3 length equals 13 residues. The CDR3: CASRDFDNSPLHF. The CDR3 DNA reads as TGCGCCAGCCGGGATTTTGATAATTCACCCCTCCACTTT. The whole variable domain, remainder taken from reference TRBV5-1 and TRBJ1-6, is KAGVTQTPRYLIKTRGQQVTLSCSPISGHRSVSWYQQTPGQGLQFLFEYFSETQRNKGNFPGRFSGRQFSNSRSEMNVSTLELGDSALYLCASRDFDNSPLHFGNGTRLTVT.

This sequence joins TRBV29-1 and TRBJ1-1, with D unresolved. Trimming shortened V by 4 bases and J by 4 bases, and 4 bases separated the two germline ends. This CDR3 contains 10 residues. Germline values: CDR1 SQVTM, CDR2 ANQGSEA. CDR3 nucleotides: TGCAGCGTTGTGGGCACTGAAGCTTTCTTT. It yields the protein CSVVGTEAFF.